The next 15 T cell receptor beta chains were all read from a single sample in a study of T cell responses to AZD1222 COVID-19 vaccine. Sequencing used immunoSEQ multiplex PCR; TCRdb keeps in-frame clones, though not all of them. The data show over 55,000 clones, 84% seen once. Sequenced here: peripheral blood, sampled on day 0 of AZD1222 vaccination. The receptors come from an adult in good health.

This chain uses TRBV6-4 with TRBJ1-1; no firm D call. This CDR3 has 15 residues. The germline V gene has CDR1 MRHNA and CDR2 SNTAGT. Trimming cost V 6 bases and J 1 base, with 15 bases left between them. Written as DNA, the CDR3 is TGTGCCAGCAGAACTAAACCCGGTCGGAACACTGAAGCTTTCTTT. As protein: CASRTKPGRNTEAFF.

The V and J genes are TRBV19 and TRBJ2-1; 8 nucleotides match TRBD1. Germline-derived CDR1 and CDR2 are LNHDA and SQIVND (reference sequence). Trimming took 3 bases from V and 9 from J; bases not matched to a gene: 13. The CDR3 runs 16 residues. The CDR3 DNA sequence: TGTGCCAGTAGTATGAGGTTGACAGGGGCTGGAGGTGAGCAGTTCTTC. Its translation: CASSMRLTGAGGEQFF.

The chain employs TRBV5-4 and TRBJ1-6, with a tentative D call TRBD1 (5 bases). The CDR3 loop spans 16 amino acids. V shed 2 bases and J shed 5 bases, with 14 bases lying between them. Germline V CDR1 and CDR2: SGHNT, YYREEE (reference sequence). The CDR3 bases are TGTGCCAGCAGCTTAGGGCAGGGAGGAAATAATTCACCCCTCCACTTT. Its translation is CASSLGQGGNNSPLHF. The full variable domain, in which reference TRBV5-4 and TRBJ1-6 provide the parts outside the CDR3, is ETGVTQSPTHLIKTRGQQVTLRCSSQSGHNTVSWYQQALGQGPQFIFQYYREEENGRGNFPPRFSGLQFPNYSSELNVNALELDDSALYLCASSLGQGGNNSPLHFGNGTRLTVT.

The chain uses TRBV6-2 or TRBV6-3 and TRBJ2-7; a weak D match, TRBD2 (5 bases). Per the germline V gene, CDR1 is MNHEY and CDR2 is SVGEGT. V was trimmed by 4 bases and J by 3 bases, leaving 7 bases between them. This CDR3 is 12 amino acids long. This CDR3 reads CASSFGLYEQYF. The CDR3 DNA reads as TGTGCCAGCAGTTTCGGACTCTACGAGCAGTACTTC.

V gene TRBV30 combines with J gene TRBJ1-1; D remains unclear. This CDR3 has 14 residues. Germline V gene data show CDR1 as GTSNPN and CDR2 as SVGIG (reference sequence). V lost 4 bases to trimming and J lost 0 bases, with 12 bases between them. CDR3 DNA: TGTGCCTGGAACTACCCAGACATGAACACTGAAGCTTTCTTT. Its translation: CAWNYPDMNTEAFF.

This sequence joins TRBV4-3 and TRBJ1-4; TRBD1 is a possible D gene (6 bases). The CDR3 consists of 13 residues. V gave up 1 base and J gave up 15 bases, with 15 bases separating them. Germline CDR1 LGHNA, CDR2 YSLEER. The CDR3 here is CASSQGPQGRLFF. CDR3 DNA: TGCGCCAGCAGCCAAGGGCCACAGGGACGGTTGTTTTTT.

This clone appeared a few times. This rearrangement joins TRBV9 to TRBJ1-6; D may be TRBD1 (5 bases). The CDR3 sequence is 16 residues long. CDR1 is SGDLS and CDR2 is YYNGEE in the germline V gene. V was clipped by 3 bases and J by 5 bases, with 15 bases between them. The DNA of the CDR3 is TGTGCCAGCAGCGGGAGAAAAGACAGAAATAATTCACCCCTCCACTTT. It specifies CASSGRKDRNNSPLHF. The full variable domain, in which reference TRBV9 and TRBJ1-6 provide the parts outside the CDR3, is DSGVTQTPKHLITATGQRVTLRCSPRSGDLSVYWYQQSLDQGLQFLIQYYNGEERAKGNILERFSAQQFPDLHSELNLSSLELGDSALYFCASSGRKDRNNSPLHFGNGTRLTVT.

V is TRBV7-9 and J is TRBJ1-4; possible D gene TRBD1, 5 bases. Germline values: CDR1 SEHNR, CDR2 FQNEAQ (reference sequence). Trimming pared 5 bases from V and 8 bases from J, leaving 18 bases between. This CDR3 has 15 amino acids. CDR3 bases: TGTGCCAGCAGCCCGACGGCGGGGGTGGGGGAAAAACTGTTTTTT. Encoded protein: CASSPTAGVGEKLFF.

This chain connects TRBV29-1 to TRBJ2-7; D gene unclear. In germline, CDR1 is SQVTM, CDR2 ANQGSEA. CDR3 size: 13 residues. V gave up 4 bases and J gave up 4 bases, with 14 bases separating them. The CDR3: CSVVREDGYEQYF. The CDR3 DNA reads TGCAGCGTTGTGAGAGAGGACGGTTACGAGCAGTACTTC.

This clone appeared once. The chain uses TRBV6-1 and TRBJ1-6; possibly TRBD1 for D (6 bases). Germline V lookup: CDR1 MNHNS, CDR2 SASEGT. V lost 1 base, J lost 10 bases, and 11 bases lay in between. The CDR3 consists of 14 residues. CDR3 sequence: CASSEGGLRSPLHF. For the CDR3, the DNA is TGTGCCAGCAGTGAAGGGGGGCTTAGATCACCCCTCCACTTT.

This clone was found a few times. The genes are TRBV6-4 and TRBJ1-1, with 8 bases identical to TRBD1. V was clipped by 8 bases and J by 4 bases; unmatched bases: 9. CDR1 and CDR2 from the germline V gene are MRHNA and SNTAGT. CDR3 length: 14 residues. The DNA of the CDR3 is TGTGCCAGCGAGAGACAGGGGTCGCTCACTGAAGCTTTCTTT. Translation gives CASERQGSLTEAFF.

The chain employs TRBV2 and TRBJ1-2; no definite D call. Per the germline V gene, CDR1 is SNHLY and CDR2 is FYNNEI. Trimming shortened V by 4 bases and J by 6 bases, and 15 bases separated the two germline ends. This CDR3 contains 14 residues. The CDR3 nucleotides read TGTGCCAGCAGTGTAAGGCCCGGCGGTGATGGCTACACCTTC. It is translated as CASSVRPGGDGYTF.

This sequence joins TRBV18 and TRBJ1-1; 9 nucleotides match TRBD1. The J segment lost 6 bases and the V segment lost 4 bases, leaving 6 bases of the junction unmatched. Germline assignment: CDR1 KGHSH and CDR2 LQKENI. This CDR3 comprises 14 residues. Here the CDR3 reads CASSLGQGPAEAFF. In nucleotides, the CDR3 is TGTGCCAGCTCACTCGGACAGGGGCCAGCTGAAGCTTTCTTT.

This chain links TRBV9 with TRBJ1-1; D call uncertain. V was trimmed by 0 bases and J by 0 bases, leaving 9 bases between them. The germline CDR1 and CDR2 sequences are SGDLS and YYNGEE. This CDR3 has 15 residues. As DNA, the CDR3 is TGTGCCAGCAGCGTAGACGGGAGCTTGAACACTGAAGCTTTCTTT. Protein: CASSVDGSLNTEAFF.

This chain links TRBV2 with TRBJ2-2, with 11 bases matching TRBD2. The CDR3 length is 15 residues. The germline gives CDR1 SNHLY, CDR2 FYNNEI. V was pared by 3 bases and J by 6 bases, with 3 bases of the junction left unmatched. Here the CDR3 DNA reads TGTGCCAGCAGTGAGACTAGCGGGGCCGCCGGGGAGCTGTTTTTT. Protein: CASSETSGAAGELFF.